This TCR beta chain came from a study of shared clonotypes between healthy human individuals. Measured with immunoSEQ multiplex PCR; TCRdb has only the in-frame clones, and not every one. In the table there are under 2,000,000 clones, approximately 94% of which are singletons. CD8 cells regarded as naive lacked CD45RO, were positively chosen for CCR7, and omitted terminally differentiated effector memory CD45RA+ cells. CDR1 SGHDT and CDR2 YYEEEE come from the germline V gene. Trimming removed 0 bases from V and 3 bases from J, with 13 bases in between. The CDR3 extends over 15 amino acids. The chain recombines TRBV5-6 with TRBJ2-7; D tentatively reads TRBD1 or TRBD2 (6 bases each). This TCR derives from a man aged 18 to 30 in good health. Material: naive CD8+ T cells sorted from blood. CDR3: CASSLAGAVIYEQYF. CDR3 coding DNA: TGTGCCAGCAGCTTGGCGGGGGCAGTCATCTACGAGCAGTACTTC. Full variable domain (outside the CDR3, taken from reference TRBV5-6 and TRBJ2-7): DAGVTQSPTHLIKTRGQQVTLRCSPKSGHDTVSWYQQALGQGPQFIFQYYEEEERQRGNFPDRFSGHQFPNYSSELNVNALLLGDSALYLCASSLAGAVIYEQYFGPGTRLTVT.